Listed here are 6 T cell receptor beta chains from one sample, sequenced in a study of response to subunit inactivated influenza vaccine. TCRdb re-called the RT-PCR reads through MiXCR, storing one row per CDR3 protein. The sample yields about 540,000 distinct CDR3 sequences, 13% to 15% seen once. This material consisted of PBMCs from blood, taken 11 to 12 days after vaccination. Receptors originate from a man over 45 who received an inactivated influenza vaccine.

CDR3 protein: CASSLPGTGRPPSYNEQFF. CDR3 sequence (DNA): TGTGCCAGCAGCTTACCCGGGACAGGGAGGCCTCCCTCCTACAATGAGCAGTTCTTC. The rearrangement joins TRBV11-2 to TRBJ2-1, with 9 bases aligning to TRBD1. The CDR3 spans 19 residues. J gave up 0 bases and V 2 bases, and 11 bases lay outside the gene matches. CDR1 SGHAT and CDR2 FQNNGV come from the germline V gene. Supplemented by reference TRBV11-2 and TRBJ2-1, the full variable domain reads EAGVAQSPRYKIIEKRQSVAFWCNPISGHATLYWYQQILGQGPKLLIQFQNNGVVDDSQLPKDRFSAERLKGVDSTLKIQPAKLEDSAVYLCASSLPGTGRPPSYNEQFFGPGTRLTVL.

This clonotype was seen only a few times. The J gene is TRBJ2-1, the V gene TRBV14; possibly TRBD1 or TRBD2 for D (7 bases each). Trimming shortened V by 1 base and J by 7 bases, and 14 bases separated the two germline ends. The CDR3 consists of 15 residues. Germline V CDR1 and CDR2: SGHDN, FVKESK. The CDR3 protein is CASSQVRGGSNEQFF. CDR3 nucleotide sequence: TGTGCCAGCAGCCAAGTCAGGGGGGGCTCAAATGAGCAGTTCTTC.

This clonotype was seen only a few times. V and J are TRBV5-6 and TRBJ2-1; D is possibly TRBD1 (6 bases). The germline gives CDR1 SGHDT, CDR2 YYEEEE. Trimming took 3 bases from V and 7 from J, leaving 11 bases between them. The CDR3 is 13 amino acids. CDR3 sequence reads: CASSWAGVNEQFF. CDR3 in DNA: TGTGCCAGCAGCTGGGCAGGGGTAAATGAGCAGTTCTTC.

This clonotype came up a few times. The CDR3 DNA reads TGTGCCAGCAGCTCCGGCATGAGGGAGCAGTTCTTC. This encodes CASSSGMREQFF. This rearrangement joins TRBV7-6 to TRBJ2-1; the D is unclear. The CDR3 is made up of 12 amino acids. Germline CDR1 and CDR2: SGHVS and FNYEAQ. The V gene lost 4 bases and the J gene lost 10 bases, with 11 bases spanning the gap. The entire variable domain, with the rest obtained from reference TRBV7-6 and TRBJ2-1, is as follows: GAGVSQSPRYKVTKRGQDVALRCDPISGHVSLYWYRQALGQGPEFLTYFNYEAQQDKSGLPNDRFSAERPEGSISTLTIQRTEQRDSAMYRCASSSGMREQFFGPGTRLTVL.

The chain has TRBV15 and TRBJ2-7; 7 nucleotides line up with TRBD1. The trim removed 1 base at V and 2 bases at J, leaving 2 bases unmatched. CDR1 LNHNV and CDR2 YYDKDF come from the germline V gene (reference sequence). The CDR3 loop spans 14 amino acids. The CDR3 is CATSRGTGPYEQYF. In nucleotides, the CDR3 is TGTGCCACCAGCAGAGGGACAGGACCCTACGAGCAGTACTTC.

DNA of the CDR3: TGTGCCAGCAGCCAAGATGCCAGGAATGAGCAGTTCTTC. It yields the protein CASSQDARNEQFF. The J gene is TRBJ2-1, the V gene TRBV4-2; no clear D. V was clipped by 0 bases and J by 7 bases, with 7 bases between them. The CDR3 spans 13 residues. Germline V gene sequence: CDR1 LGHNA, CDR2 YNFKEQ.